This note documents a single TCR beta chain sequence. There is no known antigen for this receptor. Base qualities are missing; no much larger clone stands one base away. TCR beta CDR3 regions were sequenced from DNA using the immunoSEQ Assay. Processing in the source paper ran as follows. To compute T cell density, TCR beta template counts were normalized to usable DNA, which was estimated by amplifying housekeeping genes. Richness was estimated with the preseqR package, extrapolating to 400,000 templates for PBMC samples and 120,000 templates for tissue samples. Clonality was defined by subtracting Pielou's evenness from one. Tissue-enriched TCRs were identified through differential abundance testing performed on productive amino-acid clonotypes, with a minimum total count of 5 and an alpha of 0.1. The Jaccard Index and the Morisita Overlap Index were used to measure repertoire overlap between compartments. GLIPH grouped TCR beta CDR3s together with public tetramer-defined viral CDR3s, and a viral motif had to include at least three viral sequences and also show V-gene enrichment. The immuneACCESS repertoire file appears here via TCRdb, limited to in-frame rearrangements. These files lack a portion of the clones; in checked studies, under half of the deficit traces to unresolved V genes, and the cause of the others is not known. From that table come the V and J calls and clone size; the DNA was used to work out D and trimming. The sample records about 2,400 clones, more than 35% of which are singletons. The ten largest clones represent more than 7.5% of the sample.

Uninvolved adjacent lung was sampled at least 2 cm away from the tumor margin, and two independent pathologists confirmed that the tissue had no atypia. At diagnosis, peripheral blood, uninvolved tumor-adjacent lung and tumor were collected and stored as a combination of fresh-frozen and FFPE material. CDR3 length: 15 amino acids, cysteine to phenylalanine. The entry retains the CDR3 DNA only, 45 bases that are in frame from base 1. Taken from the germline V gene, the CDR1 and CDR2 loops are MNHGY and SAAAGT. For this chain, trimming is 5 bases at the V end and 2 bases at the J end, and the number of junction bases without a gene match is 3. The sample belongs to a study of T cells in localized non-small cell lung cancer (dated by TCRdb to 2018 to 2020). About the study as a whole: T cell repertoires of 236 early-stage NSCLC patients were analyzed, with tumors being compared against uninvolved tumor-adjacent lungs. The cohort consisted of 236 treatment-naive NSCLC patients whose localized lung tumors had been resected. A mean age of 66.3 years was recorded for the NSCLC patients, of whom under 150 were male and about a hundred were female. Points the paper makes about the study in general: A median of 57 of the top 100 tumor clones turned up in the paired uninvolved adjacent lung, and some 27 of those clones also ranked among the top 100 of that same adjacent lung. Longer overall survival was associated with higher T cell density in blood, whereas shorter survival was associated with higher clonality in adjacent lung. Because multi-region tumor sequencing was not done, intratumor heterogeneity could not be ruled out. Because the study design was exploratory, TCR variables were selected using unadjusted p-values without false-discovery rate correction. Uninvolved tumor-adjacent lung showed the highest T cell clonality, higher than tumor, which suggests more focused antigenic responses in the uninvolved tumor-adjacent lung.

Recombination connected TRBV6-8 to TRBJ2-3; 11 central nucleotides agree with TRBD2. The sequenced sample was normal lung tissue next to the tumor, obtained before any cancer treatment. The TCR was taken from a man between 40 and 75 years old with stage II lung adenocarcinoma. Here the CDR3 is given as CASSRLAGLTDTQYF. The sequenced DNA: TGTGCCAGCAGTCGACTAGCGGGGCTCACAGATACGCAGTATTTT.